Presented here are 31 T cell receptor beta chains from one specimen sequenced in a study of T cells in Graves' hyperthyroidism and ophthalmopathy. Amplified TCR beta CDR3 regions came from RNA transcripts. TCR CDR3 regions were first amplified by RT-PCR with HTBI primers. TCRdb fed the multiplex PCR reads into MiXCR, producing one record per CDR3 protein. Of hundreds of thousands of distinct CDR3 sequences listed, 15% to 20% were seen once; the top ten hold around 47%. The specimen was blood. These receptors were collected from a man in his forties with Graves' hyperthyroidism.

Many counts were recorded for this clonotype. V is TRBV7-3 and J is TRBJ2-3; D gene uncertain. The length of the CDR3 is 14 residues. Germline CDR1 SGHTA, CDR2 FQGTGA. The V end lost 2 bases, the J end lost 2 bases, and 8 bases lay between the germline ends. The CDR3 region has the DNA TGTGCCAGCAGCTTACGGCAGAACACAGATACGCAGTATTTT. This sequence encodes CASSLRQNTDTQYF.

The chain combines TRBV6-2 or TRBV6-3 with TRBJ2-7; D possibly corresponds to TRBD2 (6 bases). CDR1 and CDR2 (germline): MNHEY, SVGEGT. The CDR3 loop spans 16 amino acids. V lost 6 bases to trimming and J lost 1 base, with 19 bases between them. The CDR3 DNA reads TGTGCCAGCAGCTCTCAGTGGGACTGGGTATCCTACGAGCAGTACTTC. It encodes CASSSQWDWVSYEQYF.

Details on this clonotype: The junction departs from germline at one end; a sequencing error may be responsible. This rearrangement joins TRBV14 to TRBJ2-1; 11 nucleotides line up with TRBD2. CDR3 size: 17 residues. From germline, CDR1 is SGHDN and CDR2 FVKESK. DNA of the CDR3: TGTGCCGGCAGCCAAGTTAGCGGGGGGGCCGCCTACAATGAGCAGTTCTTC. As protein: CAGSQVSGGAAYNEQFF.

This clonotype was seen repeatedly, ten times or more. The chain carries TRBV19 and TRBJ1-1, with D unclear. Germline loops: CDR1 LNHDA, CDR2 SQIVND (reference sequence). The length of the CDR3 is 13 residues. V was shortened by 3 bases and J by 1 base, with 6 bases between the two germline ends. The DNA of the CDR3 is TGTGCCAGTAGTATTCAAGCGAACACTGAAGCTTTCTTT. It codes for CASSIQANTEAFF.

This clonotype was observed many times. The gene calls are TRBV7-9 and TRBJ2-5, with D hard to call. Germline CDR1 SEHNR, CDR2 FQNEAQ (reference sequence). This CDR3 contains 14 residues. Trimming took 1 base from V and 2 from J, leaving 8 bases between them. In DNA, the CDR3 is TGTGCCAGCAGCTTAGTGAACCAACAAGAGACCCAGTACTTC. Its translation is CASSLVNQQETQYF.

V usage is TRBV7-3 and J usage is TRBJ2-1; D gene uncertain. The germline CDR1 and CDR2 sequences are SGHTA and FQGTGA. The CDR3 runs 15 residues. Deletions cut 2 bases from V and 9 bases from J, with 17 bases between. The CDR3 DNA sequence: TGTGCCAGCAGCTTATTTTATTCGGGCAGAACTGAGCAGTTCTTC. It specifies CASSLFYSGRTEQFF.

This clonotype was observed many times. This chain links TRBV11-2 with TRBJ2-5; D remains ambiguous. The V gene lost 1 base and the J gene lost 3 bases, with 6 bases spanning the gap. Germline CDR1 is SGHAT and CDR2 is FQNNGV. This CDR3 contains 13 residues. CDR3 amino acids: CASSLGLEETQYF. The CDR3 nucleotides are TGTGCCAGCAGCTTAGGTCTGGAAGAGACCCAGTACTTC.

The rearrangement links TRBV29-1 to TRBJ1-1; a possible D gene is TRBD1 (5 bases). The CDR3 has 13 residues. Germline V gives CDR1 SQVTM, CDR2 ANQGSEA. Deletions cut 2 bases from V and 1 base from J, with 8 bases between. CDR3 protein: CSVEYQGNTEAFF. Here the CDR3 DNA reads TGCAGCGTTGAATATCAGGGGAACACTGAAGCTTTCTTT.

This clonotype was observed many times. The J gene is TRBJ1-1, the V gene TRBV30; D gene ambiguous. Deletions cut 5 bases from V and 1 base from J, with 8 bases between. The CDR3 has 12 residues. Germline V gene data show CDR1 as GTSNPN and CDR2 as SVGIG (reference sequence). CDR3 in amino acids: CAWQRTNTEAFF. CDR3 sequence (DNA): TGTGCCTGGCAAAGGACGAACACTGAAGCTTTCTTT.

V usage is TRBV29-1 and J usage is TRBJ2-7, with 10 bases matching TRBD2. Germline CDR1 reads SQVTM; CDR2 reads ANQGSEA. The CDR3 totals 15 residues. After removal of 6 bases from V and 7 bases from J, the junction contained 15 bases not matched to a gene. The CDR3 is CSVRRGLAGAWEQYF. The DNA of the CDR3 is TGCAGCGTGCGGCGAGGGCTAGCGGGGGCGTGGGAGCAGTACTTC.

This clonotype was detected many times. CDR3 protein: CASRPKPIETQYF. CDR3 sequence (DNA): TGTGCCTCCCGTCCAAAACCAATAGAGACCCAGTACTTC. V gene TRBV3-1 combines with J gene TRBJ2-5; D is ambiguous. CDR1 and CDR2 (germline): LGHDT, YNNKEL (reference sequence). The CDR3 has 13 residues. V lost 11 bases and J lost 4, with 17 bases in between.

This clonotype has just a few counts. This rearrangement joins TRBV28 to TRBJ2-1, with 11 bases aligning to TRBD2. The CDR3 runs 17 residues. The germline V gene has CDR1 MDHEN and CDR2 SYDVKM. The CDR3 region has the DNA TGTGCAACAAGGGGGGCTAGCGGGGGGCAACGGGACCGCGAGCAGTTCTTC. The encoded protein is CATRGASGGQRDREQFF.

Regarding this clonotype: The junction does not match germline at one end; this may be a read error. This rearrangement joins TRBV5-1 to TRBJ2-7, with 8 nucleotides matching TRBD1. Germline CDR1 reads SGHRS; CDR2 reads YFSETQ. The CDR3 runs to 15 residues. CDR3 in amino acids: CASSSLGTGDMEQYF. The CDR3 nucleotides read TGTGCCAGCAGCTCCTTAGGGACAGGTGATATGGAGCAGTACTTC.

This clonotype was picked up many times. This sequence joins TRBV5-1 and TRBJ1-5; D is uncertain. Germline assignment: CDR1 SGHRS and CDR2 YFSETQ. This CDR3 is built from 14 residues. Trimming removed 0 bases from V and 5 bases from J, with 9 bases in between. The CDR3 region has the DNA TGCGCCAGCAGCTTGGTTGGCGGGGATCAGCCCCAGCATTTT. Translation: CASSLVGGDQPQHF.

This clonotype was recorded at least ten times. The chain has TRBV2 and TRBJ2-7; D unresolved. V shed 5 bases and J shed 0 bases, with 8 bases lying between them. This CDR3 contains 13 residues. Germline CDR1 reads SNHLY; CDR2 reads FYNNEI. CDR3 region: CASSQESSYEQYF. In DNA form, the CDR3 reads TGTGCCAGCAGTCAAGAGAGCTCCTACGAGCAGTACTTC.

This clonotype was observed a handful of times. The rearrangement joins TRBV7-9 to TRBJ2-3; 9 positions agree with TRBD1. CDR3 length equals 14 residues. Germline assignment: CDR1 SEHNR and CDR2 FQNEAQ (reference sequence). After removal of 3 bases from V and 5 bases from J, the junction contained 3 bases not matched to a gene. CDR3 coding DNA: TGTGCCAGCAGCTTGGGACAGGGAAAAGATACGCAGTATTTT. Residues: CASSLGQGKDTQYF.

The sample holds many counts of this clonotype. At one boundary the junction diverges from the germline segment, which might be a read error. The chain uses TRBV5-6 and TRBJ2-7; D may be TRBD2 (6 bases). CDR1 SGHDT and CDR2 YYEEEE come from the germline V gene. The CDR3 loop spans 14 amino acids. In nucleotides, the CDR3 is TGTGCCGGCAGCTTGGTTAGCGGAGCATACGAGCAGTACTTC. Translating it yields CAGSLVSGAYEQYF.

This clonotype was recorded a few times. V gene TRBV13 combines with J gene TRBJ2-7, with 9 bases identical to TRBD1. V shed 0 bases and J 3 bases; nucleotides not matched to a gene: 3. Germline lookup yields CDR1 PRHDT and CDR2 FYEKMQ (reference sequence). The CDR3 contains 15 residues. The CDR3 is CASSLGGQGYYEQYF. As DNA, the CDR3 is TGTGCCAGCAGCTTAGGAGGACAGGGGTACTACGAGCAGTACTTC.

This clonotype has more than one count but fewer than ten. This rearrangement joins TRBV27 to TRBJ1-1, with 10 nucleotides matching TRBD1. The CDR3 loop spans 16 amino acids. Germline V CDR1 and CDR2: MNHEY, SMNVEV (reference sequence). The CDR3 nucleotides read TGTGCTTCCGGTAGCCTGGGACAGGGGTCACTCACTGAAGCTTTCTTT. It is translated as CASGSLGQGSLTEAFF.

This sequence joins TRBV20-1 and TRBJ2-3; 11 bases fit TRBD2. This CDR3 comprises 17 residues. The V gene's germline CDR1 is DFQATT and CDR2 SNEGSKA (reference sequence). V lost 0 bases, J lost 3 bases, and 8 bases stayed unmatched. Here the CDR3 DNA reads TGCAGTGCTAGAGATAGGCTAGCGGGGGGCCAGACAGATACGCAGTATTTT. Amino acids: CSARDRLAGGQTDTQYF.

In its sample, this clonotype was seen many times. The CDR3 loop reads CATDRGPNTEAFF. As DNA, the CDR3 is TGTGCCACAGACAGGGGGCCGAACACTGAAGCTTTCTTT. This sequence joins TRBV11-2 and TRBJ1-1, with TRBD1 matching over 10 bases. The germline gives CDR1 SGHAT, CDR2 FQNNGV. J lost 1 base, V lost 10 bases, and 3 bases had no gene match. There are 13 residues in the CDR3.

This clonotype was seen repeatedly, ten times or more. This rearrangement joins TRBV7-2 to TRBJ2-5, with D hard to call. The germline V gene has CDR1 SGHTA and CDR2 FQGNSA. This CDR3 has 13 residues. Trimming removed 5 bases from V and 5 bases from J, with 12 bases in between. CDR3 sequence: CASSPQVWETQYF. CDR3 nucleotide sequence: TGTGCCAGCAGCCCTCAGGTGTGGGAGACCCAGTACTTC.

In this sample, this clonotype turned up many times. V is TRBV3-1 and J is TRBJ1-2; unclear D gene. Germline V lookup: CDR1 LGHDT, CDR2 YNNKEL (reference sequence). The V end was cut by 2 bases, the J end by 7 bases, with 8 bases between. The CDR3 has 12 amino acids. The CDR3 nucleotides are TGTGCCAGCAGCCAAAGCAGAACTGGCTACACCTTC. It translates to CASSQSRTGYTF.

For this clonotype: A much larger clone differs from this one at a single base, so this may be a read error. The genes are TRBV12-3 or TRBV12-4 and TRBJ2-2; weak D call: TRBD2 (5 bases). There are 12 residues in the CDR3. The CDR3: CASSFDTGEPFF. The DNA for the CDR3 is TGTGCCAGCAGTTTTGACACCGGGGAGCCGTTTTTT.

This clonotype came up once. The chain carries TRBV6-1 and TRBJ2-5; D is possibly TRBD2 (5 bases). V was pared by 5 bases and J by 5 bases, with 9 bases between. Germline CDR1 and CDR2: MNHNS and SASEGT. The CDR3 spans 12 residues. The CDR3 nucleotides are TGTGCCAGCAGTACCGGGGTGGAGACCCAGTACTTC. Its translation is CASSTGVETQYF.

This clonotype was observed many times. The CDR3 spells CASRPGTTTSTSTDTQYF. As DNA, the CDR3 is TGTGCCAGCAGGCCTGGGACCACAACTAGTACTAGCACAGATACGCAGTATTTT. V and J are TRBV2 and TRBJ2-3; possibly TRBD1 or TRBD2 for D (5 bases each). The CDR3 length is 18 residues. Germline assignment: CDR1 SNHLY and CDR2 FYNNEI. V was cut by 6 bases and J by 0 bases, with 22 bases left in between.

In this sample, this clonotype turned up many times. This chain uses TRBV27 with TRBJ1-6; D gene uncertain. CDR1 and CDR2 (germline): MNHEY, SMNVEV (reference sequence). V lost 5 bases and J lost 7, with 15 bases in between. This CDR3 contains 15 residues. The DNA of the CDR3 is TGTGCCAGCAGTCCTGGACCCGGAGGGAATTCACCCCTCCACTTT. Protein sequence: CASSPGPGGNSPLHF.

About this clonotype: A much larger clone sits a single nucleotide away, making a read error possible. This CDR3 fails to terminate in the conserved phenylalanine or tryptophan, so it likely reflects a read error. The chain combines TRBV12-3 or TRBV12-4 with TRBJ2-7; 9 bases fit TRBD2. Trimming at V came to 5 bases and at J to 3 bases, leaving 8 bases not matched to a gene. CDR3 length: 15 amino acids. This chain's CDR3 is CASSGGVAGVYEQYL. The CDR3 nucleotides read TGTGCCAGCAGTGGGGGGGTAGCGGGGGTCTACGAGCAGTACCTC.

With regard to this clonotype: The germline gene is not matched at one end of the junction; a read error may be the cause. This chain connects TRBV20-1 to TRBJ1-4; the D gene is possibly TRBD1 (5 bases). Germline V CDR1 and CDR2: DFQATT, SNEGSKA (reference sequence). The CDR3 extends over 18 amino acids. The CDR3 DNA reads TGCAGTGCTAGGGCCCGGGACTCCTGGGGGGAATCTGGTGAAAAACCGTTTTTT. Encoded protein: CSARARDSWGESGEKPFF.

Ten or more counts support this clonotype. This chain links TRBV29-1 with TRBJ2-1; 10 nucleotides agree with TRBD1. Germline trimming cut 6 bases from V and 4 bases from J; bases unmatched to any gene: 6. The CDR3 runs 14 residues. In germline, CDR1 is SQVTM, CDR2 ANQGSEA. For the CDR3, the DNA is TGCAGCGTACGCCGGGACAGGGGATACAATGAGCAGTTCTTC. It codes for CSVRRDRGYNEQFF.

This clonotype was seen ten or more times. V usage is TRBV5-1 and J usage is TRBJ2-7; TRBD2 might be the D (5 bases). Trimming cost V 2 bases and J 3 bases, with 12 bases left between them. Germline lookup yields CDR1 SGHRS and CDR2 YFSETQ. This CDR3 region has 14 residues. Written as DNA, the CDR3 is TGCGCCAGCAGCTTTGACGGGAATGGCTACGAGCAGTACTTC. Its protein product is CASSFDGNGYEQYF. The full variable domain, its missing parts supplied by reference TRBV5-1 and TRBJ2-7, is KAGVTQTPRYLIKTRGQQVTLSCSPISGHRSVSWYQQTPGQGLQFLFEYFSETQRNKGNFPGRFSGRQFSNSRSEMNVSTLELGDSALYLCASSFDGNGYEQYFGPGTRLTVT.